The present T cell receptor (beta chain) was sequenced within a study of radiotherapy plus CTLA-4 blockade in lung cancer (dated by TCRdb to the late 2010s). In terms of the full investigation: Among the enrolled patients, approximately 18% had an objective response, and about 29% reached disease control. The paper as a whole reports these results and caveats: TCR clones derived from tumors expanded in peripheral blood after treatment with radiotherapy and ipilimumab. The strongest predictors of response, as reported, were early dynamic changes in blood T cell clones along with a rise in serum interferon-beta after radiation.

The CDR1 and CDR2 encoded by the germline V gene (reference sequence) are SEHNR and FQNEAQ. The CDR3 starts with the cysteine, ends with the phenylalanine, and has 15 residues. Only the CDR3 DNA stays, 45 bases, in frame from base 1. Libraries were made using the immunoSEQ multiplex PCR assay. What TCRdb holds here is the immuneACCESS table cut down to in-frame rearrangements. Part of the clones is not present; checked against another copy, under half of the missing clones reflect an unresolved V gene, and the others are unexplained. The sample table lists some 50,000 clones, approximately 80% of them with a count of one. About 2.9% of the sample is held by the ten biggest clonotypes. In this study, focal radiation therapy paired with CTLA-4 blockade (ipilimumab) was tested in patients who had chemo-refractory metastatic non-small-cell lung cancer. On this clone: Which antigen it targets is not known. The sample holds no much larger clone one base away, and base qualities are not on file.

This clonotype was sampled from a human donor with non-small cell lung cancer who had a partial response to radiotherapy plus ipilimumab. The sample in question was peripheral blood, obtained from a patient treated with radiotherapy plus ipilimumab. The rearrangement combines TRBV7-9 with TRBJ2-2, and 8 junction bases match TRBD1. The DNA end is more similar to TRBJ1-3, so the J call may be wrong. The nucleotide sequence is TGTGCCAGCAGCCCCTCGGACAGGGCAGGAAACACCATATATTTT. It is translated as CASSPSDRAGNTIYF.